The clone carrying this TCR beta chain appeared once. The data stem from a study of blood T cell repertoires in COVID-19. Study in general: Acute and convalescent COVID-19 samples came from the United States, Italy and Spain. Sample material is recorded as cDNA or gDNA derived from T cells, B-cell-depleted T cells, or PBMCs.

How the authors handled the data: Amplification of reference gene primers provided the estimated nucleated cell counts. Sequencing was performed with immunoSEQ multiplex PCR; in TCRdb, only in-frame clones are kept and a portion is missing. V and J calls and clone size follow that table, whereas D and trimming were derived from the DNA. The sample includes approximately 500,000 clones, approximately 91% of them seen just once. The CDR3 runs to 15 residues. CDR1 and CDR2 (germline): DFQATT, SNEGSKA (reference sequence). V was clipped by 3 bases and J by 4 bases, with 18 bases between them. Enrolment of Seattle patients took place during active infection, and they were followed longitudinally.

This sequence was found in a woman between 45 and 65 years old with COVID-19, enrolled during active disease. The sequenced sample consisted of peripheral blood. V gene TRBV20-1 combines with J gene TRBJ1-2, with D uncertain. CDR3 loop: CSASEDPFGSYGYTF. The CDR3, as DNA: TGCAGTGCTAGTGAAGACCCCTTTGGGAGCTATGGCTACACCTTC.